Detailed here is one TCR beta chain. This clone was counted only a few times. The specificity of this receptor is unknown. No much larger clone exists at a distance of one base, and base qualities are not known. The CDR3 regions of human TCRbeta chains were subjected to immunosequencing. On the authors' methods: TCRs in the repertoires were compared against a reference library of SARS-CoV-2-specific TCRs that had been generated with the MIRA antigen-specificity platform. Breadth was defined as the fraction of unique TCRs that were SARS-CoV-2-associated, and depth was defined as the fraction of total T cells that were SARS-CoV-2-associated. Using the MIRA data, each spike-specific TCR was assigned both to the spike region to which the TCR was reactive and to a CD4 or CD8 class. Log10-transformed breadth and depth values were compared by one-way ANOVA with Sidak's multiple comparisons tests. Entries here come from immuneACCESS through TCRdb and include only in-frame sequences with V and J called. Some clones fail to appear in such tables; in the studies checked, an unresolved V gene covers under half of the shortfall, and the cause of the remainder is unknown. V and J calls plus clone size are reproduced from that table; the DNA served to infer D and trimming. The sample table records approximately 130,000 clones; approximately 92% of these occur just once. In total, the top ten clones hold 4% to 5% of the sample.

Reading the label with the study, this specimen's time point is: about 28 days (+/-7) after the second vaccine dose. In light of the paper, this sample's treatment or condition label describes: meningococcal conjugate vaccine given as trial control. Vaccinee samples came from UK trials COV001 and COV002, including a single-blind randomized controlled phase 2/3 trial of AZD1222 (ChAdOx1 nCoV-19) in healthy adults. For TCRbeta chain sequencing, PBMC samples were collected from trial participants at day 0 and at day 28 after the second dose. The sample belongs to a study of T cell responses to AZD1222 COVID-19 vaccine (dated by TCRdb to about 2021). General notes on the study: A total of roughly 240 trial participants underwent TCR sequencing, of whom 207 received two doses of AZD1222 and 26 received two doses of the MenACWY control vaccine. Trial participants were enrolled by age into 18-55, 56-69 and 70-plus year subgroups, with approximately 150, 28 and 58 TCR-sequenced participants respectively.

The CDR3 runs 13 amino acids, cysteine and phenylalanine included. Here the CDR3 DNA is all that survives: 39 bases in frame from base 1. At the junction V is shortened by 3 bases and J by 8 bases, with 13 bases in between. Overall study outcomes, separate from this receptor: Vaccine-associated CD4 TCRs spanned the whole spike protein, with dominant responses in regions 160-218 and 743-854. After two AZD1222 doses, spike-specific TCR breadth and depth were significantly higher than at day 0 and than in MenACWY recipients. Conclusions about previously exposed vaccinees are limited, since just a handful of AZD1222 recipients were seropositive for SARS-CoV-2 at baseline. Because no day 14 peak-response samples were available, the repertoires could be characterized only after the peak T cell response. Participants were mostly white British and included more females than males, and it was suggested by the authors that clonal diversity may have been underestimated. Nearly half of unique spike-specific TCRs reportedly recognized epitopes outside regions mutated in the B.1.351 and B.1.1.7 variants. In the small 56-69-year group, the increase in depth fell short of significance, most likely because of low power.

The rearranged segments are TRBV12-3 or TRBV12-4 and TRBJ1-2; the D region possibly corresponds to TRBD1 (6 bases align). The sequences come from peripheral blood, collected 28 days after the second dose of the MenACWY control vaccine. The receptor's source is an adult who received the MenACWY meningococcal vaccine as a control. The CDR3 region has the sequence CASSFGGAGGYTF. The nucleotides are TGTGCCAGCAGTTTTGGGGGCGCAGGGGGCTACACCTTC.